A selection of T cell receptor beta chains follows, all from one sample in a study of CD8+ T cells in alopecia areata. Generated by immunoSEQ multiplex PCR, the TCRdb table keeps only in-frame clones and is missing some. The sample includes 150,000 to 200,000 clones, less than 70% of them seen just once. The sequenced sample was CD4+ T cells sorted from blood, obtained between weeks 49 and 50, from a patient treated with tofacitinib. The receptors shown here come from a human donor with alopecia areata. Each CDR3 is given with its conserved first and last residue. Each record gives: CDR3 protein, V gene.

CASSLNGDTQYF | TRBV5-1
CASSVDQGNTEAFF | TRBV9
CASRQAGTYEQYF | TRBV2
CAISETPHYEQYF | TRBV10-3
CASRRQGRRMNTEAFF | TRBV7-2
CASGTETGAEAFF | TRBV28
CAISESGTSPTNEKLFF | TRBV10-3
CASSSRSGALTGELFF | TRBV4-3
CASSLGSGFYNEQFF | TRBV27
CACKEQGYSNQPQHF | TRBV6-1
CASSVGGGMNTEAFF | TRBV9
CASSVAGTDYEQYF | TRBV9
CASSRDNQETQYF | TRBV7-6
CASSPDHRANVLTF | TRBV27
CSARSYNEQFF | TRBV20-1
CASSLDWSAYSNQPQHF | TRBV7-2
CASSLVEQLQYF | TRBV7-9
CSVELQQDTQYF | TRBV29-1